This T cell receptor (beta chain) was recorded in a study of blood T cell repertoires in COVID-19. The data were produced by immunoSEQ multiplex PCR, yet TCRdb's version contains in-frame clones alone and is incomplete. The sample lists some 200,000 clones; approximately 81% were seen once. This receptor was identified in a woman older than 75 with active or convalescent COVID-19. Sequencing was carried out using peripheral blood.

The CDR3 protein is CASSLVEGNEQFF. The CDR3 nucleotides are TGTGCCAGCAGCTTAGTCGAGGGAAATGAGCAGTTCTTC. This chain uses TRBV7-2 with TRBJ2-1; possible D gene TRBD2, 5 bases. Trimming removed 1 base at V and 7 bases at J, with 8 bases between. The germline V gene has CDR1 SGHTA and CDR2 FQGNSA. The CDR3 contains 13 residues.